The clone carrying this T cell receptor (beta chain) has just a few counts. Germline loops: CDR1 MDHEN, CDR2 SYDVKM. The CDR3 loop spans 13 amino acids. V was clipped by 6 bases and J by 4 bases, with 12 bases between them. This entry belongs to a study of T-cell reconstitution after alpha-beta-depleted transplantation in children. Library preparation (for TCRbeta) was performed with unique molecular identifiers. TCRdb called the PCR reads again in MiXCR, with one record for every CDR3 protein. The top ten clones hold around a third of a sample with 450,000 to 700,000 distinct CDR3 sequences, 25% to 30% of them seen once.

The TCR originated in a boy younger than two with Wiskott-Aldrich syndrome, due to receive a stem cell transplant. This chain uses TRBV28 with TRBJ2-5; D is perhaps TRBD2 (5 bases). This specimen was PBMCs, taken before TCRalphabeta/CD19-depleted stem cell transplant. The CDR3 spells CASSTGNPETQYF. CDR3 DNA sequence: TGTGCCAGCAGCACCGGGAACCCAGAGACCCAGTACTTC.